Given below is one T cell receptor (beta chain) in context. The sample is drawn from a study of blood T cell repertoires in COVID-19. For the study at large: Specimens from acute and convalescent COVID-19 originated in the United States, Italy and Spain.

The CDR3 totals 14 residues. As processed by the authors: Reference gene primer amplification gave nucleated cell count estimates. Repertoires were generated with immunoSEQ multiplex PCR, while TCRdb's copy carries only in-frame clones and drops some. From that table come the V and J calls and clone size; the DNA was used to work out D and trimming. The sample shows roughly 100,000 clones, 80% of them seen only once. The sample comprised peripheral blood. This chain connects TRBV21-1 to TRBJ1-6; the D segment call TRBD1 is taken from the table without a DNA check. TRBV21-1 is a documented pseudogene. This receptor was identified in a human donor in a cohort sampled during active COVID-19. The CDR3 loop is CASKEGDRGSPLHF. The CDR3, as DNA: TGTGCCAGCAAAGAGGGGGACAGGGGCTCACCCCTCCACTTT.